This is a list of T cell receptor beta chains from one sample in a study of CXCR3-negative and CXCR3-positive naive CD8 T cells. TCRdb re-called the 5' RACE reads and catalogs CDR3 proteins one per entry, DNA excluded. The sample holds around 60,000 distinct CDR3 sequences. Sequencing used naive CXCR3+ CD8+ T cells from blood. The receptor set was obtained from a human donor in good health. Some clones in this sample may be carry-over from other donors' samples. CDR3s include the opening cysteine and the closing phenylalanine or tryptophan. Expanded clones get a size class; other rows say once, few or many, or leave the size out.

>TRBV6-5|TRBJ2-1|.
CASSPGGGQFF
>TRBV4-2|TRBJ1-5|.
CASSQVENVGHHF
>TRBV5-6|TRBJ2-4|.
CASSLSGTKNIQYF
>TRBV7-2|TRBJ1-2|.
CASSSGQGVGGYTF
>TRBV28|TRBJ2-7|.
CASSLPTSENSYEQYF
>TRBV4-2|TRBJ2-3|.
CASSQDPAGSTDTQNF
>TRBV10-3|TRBJ2-7|.
CAISEGLASSEQYF
>TRBV4-2|TRBJ1-5|.
CASRGGGNQPQHF
>TRBV4-1|TRBJ1-1|.
CASSLGTAPMNTEAFF
>TRBV2|TRBJ2-1|.
CASSVPGRNEQFF
>TRBV27|TRBJ1-5|.
CASSSTPYSNQPQHF
>TRBV29-1|TRBJ2-1|.
CSVEGVREIPYNEQFF
>TRBV6-5|TRBJ2-3|.
CASSYSTSGADTQYF
>TRBV28|TRBJ1-1|.
CASSLTGVSTEAFF
>TRBV6-5|TRBJ1-2|.
CAQLGVCNYGYTF
>TRBV7-9|TRBJ2-7|.
CASSGLGTGVRVLHEQYF
>TRBV29-1|TRBJ1-5|.
CSVLTGGSNQPQHF
>TRBV7-9|TRBJ2-2|.
CASSLWGENTGELFF
>TRBV7-8|TRBJ2-7|.
CASSLGGREQYF
>TRBV7-9|TRBJ2-7|.
CASSLVREPYEQYF
>TRBV4-2|TRBJ1-1|.
CASSQGGSGYEAFF
>TRBV7-9|TRBJ2-7|.
CASSSQEKSYEQYF
>TRBV6-2/TRBV6-3|TRBJ1-5|.
CASSPYRVQPQHF
>TRBV15|TRBJ1-5|.
CATSRERQVAQPQHF
>TRBV11-3|TRBJ2-1|.
CASSPMKGQLSYNEQFF
>TRBV7-9|TRBJ2-7|.
CASRSGTGLVEQYF
>TRBV20-1|TRBJ2-1|.
CSAREGDYNYNEQFF
>TRBV3-1|TRBJ2-1|.
CASSQVPDNEQFF
>TRBV6-2/TRBV6-3|TRBJ2-7|.
CASSYSPSGGPPYEQYF
>TRBV11-2|TRBJ2-7|.
CASSLDRREQYF
>TRBV27|TRBJ2-1|.
CASSSHSDRYDNEQFF
>TRBV7-2|TRBJ2-1|.
CASSLNSGEVNNEQFF
>TRBV5-1|TRBJ1-2|.
CASSVGQEGVYTF
>TRBV5-1|TRBJ2-7|medium-sized
CASSPGLAGYEQYF
>TRBV29-1|TRBJ2-1|.
CSVVGGGGKYNEQFF
>TRBV20-1|TRBJ2-1|.
CSASKGPSSSFDEQFF